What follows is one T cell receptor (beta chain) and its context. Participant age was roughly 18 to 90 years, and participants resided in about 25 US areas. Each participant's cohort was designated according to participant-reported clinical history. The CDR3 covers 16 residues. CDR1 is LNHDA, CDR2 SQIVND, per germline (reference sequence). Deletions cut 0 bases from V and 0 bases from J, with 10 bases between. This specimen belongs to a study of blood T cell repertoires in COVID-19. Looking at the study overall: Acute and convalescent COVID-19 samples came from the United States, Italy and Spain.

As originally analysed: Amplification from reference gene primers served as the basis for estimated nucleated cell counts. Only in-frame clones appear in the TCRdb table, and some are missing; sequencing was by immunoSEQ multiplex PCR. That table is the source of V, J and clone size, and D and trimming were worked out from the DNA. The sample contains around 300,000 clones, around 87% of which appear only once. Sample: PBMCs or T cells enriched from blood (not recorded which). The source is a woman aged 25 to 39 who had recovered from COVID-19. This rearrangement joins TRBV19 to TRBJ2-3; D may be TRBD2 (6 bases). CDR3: CASSIEASASTDTQYF. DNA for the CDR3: TGTGCCAGTAGTATAGAGGCTAGCGCTAGCACAGATACGCAGTATTTT. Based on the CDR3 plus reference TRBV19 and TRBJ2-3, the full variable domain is DGGITQSPKYLFRKEGQNVTLSCEQNLNHDAMYWYRQDPGQGLRLIYYSQIVNDFQKGDIAEGYSVSREKKESFPLTVTSAQKNPTAFYLCASSIEASASTDTQYFGPGTRLTVL.